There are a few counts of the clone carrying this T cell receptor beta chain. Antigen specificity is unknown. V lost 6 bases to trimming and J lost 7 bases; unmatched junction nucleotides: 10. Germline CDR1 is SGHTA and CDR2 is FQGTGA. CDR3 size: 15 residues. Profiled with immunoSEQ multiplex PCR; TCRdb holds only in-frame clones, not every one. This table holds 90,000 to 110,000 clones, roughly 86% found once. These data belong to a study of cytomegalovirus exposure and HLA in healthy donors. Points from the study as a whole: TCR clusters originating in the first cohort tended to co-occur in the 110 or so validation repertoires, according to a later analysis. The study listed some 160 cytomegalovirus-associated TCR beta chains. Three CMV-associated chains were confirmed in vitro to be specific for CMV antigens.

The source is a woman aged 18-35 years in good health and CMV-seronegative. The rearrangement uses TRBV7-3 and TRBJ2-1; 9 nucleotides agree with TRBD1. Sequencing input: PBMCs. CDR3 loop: CASREQGANWNEQFF. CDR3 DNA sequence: TGTGCCAGCAGAGAACAGGGGGCTAACTGGAATGAGCAGTTCTTC. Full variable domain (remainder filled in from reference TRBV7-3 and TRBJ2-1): GAGVSQTPSNKVTEKGKYVELRCDPISGHTALYWYRQSLGQGPEFLIYFQGTGAADDSGLPNDRFFAVRPEGSVSTLKIQRTERGDSAVYLCASREQGANWNEQFFGPGTRLTVL.